These T cell receptor beta chains were read from a single sample in a study of T cell responses to AZD1222 COVID-19 vaccine. This table comes from immunoSEQ multiplex PCR, and its TCRdb copy is limited to in-frame clones, with some not included. The top ten hold approximately 8% of the sample, which has about 85,000 clones, 86% seen once. Sequenced material: peripheral blood, taken on day 0 of AZD1222 vaccination. All receptors come from an adult in good health. CDR3s include the opening cysteine and the closing phenylalanine or tryptophan. The D gene is left open where the match is weak. The size entry is marked missing in some rows and otherwise reads once, few, many or a size class.

j_call cdr3_length clone_size d_call v_call cdr3_aa cdr3_nt
TRBJ1-4 11 NA NA TRBV29-1 CSVEVGEKLFF TGCAGCGTTGAAGTTGGGGAAAAACTGTTTTTT
TRBJ1-3 12 NA NA TRBV27 CASSSQGDTIYF TGTGCCAGCAGTTCCCAGGGAGACACCATATATTTT
TRBJ1-1 14 NA NA TRBV7-2 CASSLVGHHTEAFF TGTGCCAGCAGCTTAGTGGGACACCACACTGAAGCTTTCTTT
TRBJ1-5 15 once NA TRBV29-1 CSVVFGGVGNQPQHF TGCAGCGTTGTTTTTGGGGGAGTAGGCAATCAGCCCCAGCATTTT
TRBJ2-1 15 NA TRBD1 TRBV27 CASSLPGQLVGEQFF TGTGCCAGCAGTTTACCGGGACAGCTAGTAGGTGAGCAGTTCTTC
TRBJ2-3 16 NA NA TRBV5-4 CASSLGFGQGTDTQYF TGTGCCAGCAGCCTGGGGTTTGGTCAGGGGACAGATACGCAGTATTTT
TRBJ2-5 15 once NA TRBV7-9 CASSYPGSAKETQYF TGTGCCAGCAGCTACCCAGGATCCGCAAAAGAGACCCAGTACTTC
TRBJ1-3 17 NA NA TRBV9 CASSVWEARGSGNTIYF TGTGCCAGCAGCGTCTGGGAGGCAAGGGGCTCTGGAAACACCATATATTTT
TRBJ2-1 12 NA NA TRBV20-1 CSASGVAGEQFF TGCAGTGCTAGTGGGGTTGCGGGGGAGCAGTTCTTC
TRBJ2-5 15 NA TRBD2 TRBV4-1 CASSPSGRFGETQYF TGCGCCAGCAGCCCTAGCGGGAGATTCGGAGAGACCCAGTACTTC
TRBJ2-2 13 NA TRBD2 TRBV3-1/TRBV3-2 CASSQGREGWLFF TGTGCCAGCAGCCAAGGGCGGGAGGGCTGGCTGTTTTTT
TRBJ1-1 15 NA NA TRBV18 CASSLRGSGDTEAFF TGTGCCAGCTCACTTAGGGGAAGCGGGGACACTGAAGCTTTCTTT
TRBJ1-5 14 NA TRBD1 TRBV7-8 CASSRDRGNQPQHF TGTGCCAGCAGCAGGGACAGGGGTAATCAGCCCCAGCATTTT
TRBJ2-7 15 NA NA TRBV21-1 CAHTGGPPTPYEQYF TGTGCCCATACGGGCGGTCCTCCAACCCCCTACGAGCAGTACTTC
TRBJ2-3 12 NA TRBD2 TRBV20-1 CSASIPSGTQYF TGCAGTGCTAGTATTCCTAGCGGTACGCAGTATTTT
TRBJ1-1 14 NA NA TRBV11-2 CASRSGTENTEAFF TGTGCCAGCAGGTCCGGGACGGAGAACACTGAAGCTTTCTTT
TRBJ1-1 13 NA NA TRBV28 CASSFRGMTEAFF TGTGCCAGCAGTTTTCGAGGTATGACTGAAGCTTTCTTT
TRBJ1-5 17 NA TRBD1 TRBV7-2 CASSLGTGAGSNQPQHF TGTGCCAGCAGCTTAGGAACAGGGGCGGGTAGCAATCAGCCCCAGCATTTT
TRBJ2-7 15 few TRBD2 TRBV11-3 CASSLAASGDHEQYF TGTGCCAGCAGCTTAGCGGCTAGCGGCGACCACGAGCAGTACTTC
TRBJ2-5 14 NA TRBD2 TRBV7-3 CASSPGGGLETQYF TGTGCCAGCAGCCCCGGCGGGGGGCTAGAGACCCAGTACTTC
TRBJ2-3 15 NA TRBD1 TRBV6-2/TRBV6-3 CASSPGTESTDTQYF TGTGCCAGCAGTCCCGGGACAGAGAGCACAGATACGCAGTATTTT
TRBJ1-5 19 few NA TRBV4-1 CASSTSAFKISKSNQPQHF TGCGCCTCAAGTACCTCGGCCTTCAAGATCTCGAAGAGCAATCAGCCCCAGCATTTT
TRBJ2-1 14 few NA TRBV14 CASSRDPGRHEQFF TGTGCCAGCAGCCGTGACCCAGGGCGTCATGAGCAGTTCTTC
TRBJ2-5 12 NA TRBD1 TRBV18 CASRQGEETQYF TGTGCCAGCCGACAGGGGGAAGAGACCCAGTACTTC
TRBJ1-2 14 NA TRBD1 TRBV18 CASSPSGGGYGYTF TGTGCCAGCTCACCATCAGGGGGCGGCTATGGCTACACCTTC
TRBJ2-1 14 NA TRBD2 TRBV5-5 CASSLGLADNEQFF TGTGCCAGCAGCTTGGGACTAGCGGACAATGAGCAGTTCTTC
TRBJ1-2 13 NA NA TRBV6-4 CASSDGDLYGYTF TGTGCCAGCAGTGACGGCGATTTATATGGCTACACCTTC
TRBJ1-1 14 NA TRBD1 TRBV29-1 CSVEDPGGETEAFF TGCAGCGTTGAAGACCCAGGGGGCGAAACTGAAGCTTTCTTT
TRBJ1-4 15 NA TRBD1 TRBV5-4 CASSWGTGVNEKLFF TGTGCCAGCAGCTGGGGGACAGGGGTAAATGAAAAACTGTTTTTT
TRBJ1-4 16 NA NA TRBV4-3 CASSQDRGRAGEKLFF TGCGCCAGCAGCCAAGATAGGGGCAGGGCGGGGGAAAAACTGTTTTTT
TRBJ1-4 15 NA NA TRBV3-1/TRBV3-2 CASSPGGGHYEKLFF TGTGCCAGCAGCCCCGGGGGGGGGCATTATGAAAAACTGTTTTTT
TRBJ1-5 14 NA NA TRBV28 CASSGLGSNQPQHF TGTGCCAGCAGTGGGTTGGGAAGCAATCAGCCCCAGCATTTT
TRBJ1-5 16 NA TRBD1 TRBV28 CASSQGGRDSNQPQHF TGTGCCAGCAGTCAGGGGGGAAGAGATAGCAATCAGCCCCAGCATTTT
TRBJ2-3 14 NA TRBD2 TRBV6-6 CASRLAGVRDTQYF TGTGCCAGCAGGCTAGCGGGAGTAAGAGATACGCAGTATTTT
TRBJ2-1 13 few NA TRBV2 CASRTVSYNEQFF TGTGCCAGTCGGACTGTCTCCTACAATGAGCAGTTCTTC
TRBJ1-1 13 NA NA TRBV19 CVKKGRGMAEAFF TGTGTCAAGAAGGGCAGGGGTATGGCTGAAGCTTTCTTT
TRBJ1-4 14 NA NA TRBV4-3 CASSQDRLGEKLFF TGCGCCAGCAGCCAAGATCGTCTCGGGGAAAAACTGTTTTTT
TRBJ1-2 15 few TRBD1 TRBV5-1 CASSSQDRSPGGYTF TGCGCCAGCAGCTCACAGGACAGGTCCCCGGGGGGCTACACCTTC
TRBJ2-3 15 NA TRBD2 TRBV5-1 CASSLRAGRTDTQYF TGCGCCAGCAGCTTGCGAGCGGGACGAACAGATACGCAGTATTTT
TRBJ2-7 12 NA NA TRBV7-2 CASSLAIYEQYF TGTGCCAGCAGCTTAGCCATCTACGAGCAGTACTTC
TRBJ1-2 21 NA NA TRBV9 CASSVEFRAGTGGKTNYGYTF TGTGCCAGCAGCGTAGAATTTAGGGCCGGGACCGGTGGTAAAACTAACTATGGCTACACCTTC
TRBJ2-1 12 NA NA TRBV12-3/TRBV12-4 CASSPNPPEQFF TGTGCCAGCAGTCCGAACCCGCCCGAGCAGTTCTTC
TRBJ2-5 11 NA NA TRBV29-1 CSVFNGETQYF TGCAGCGTTTTCAACGGGGAGACCCAGTACTTC
TRBJ1-6 13 NA NA TRBV6-5 CASSVGGEAPLHF TGTGCCAGCAGCGTCGGCGGTGAAGCACCCCTCCACTTT
TRBJ1-1 14 NA NA TRBV27 CASWPGRKNTEAFF TGTGCCAGCTGGCCGGGACGGAAGAACACTGAAGCTTTCTTT
TRBJ2-5 14 NA TRBD2 TRBV28 CASSLVREGETQYF TGTGCCAGCAGTTTGGTGCGGGAGGGCGAGACCCAGTACTTC
TRBJ1-4 15 NA NA TRBV30 CAWTPGRGKGEKLFF TGTGCCTGGACCCCTGGGAGGGGCAAGGGTGAAAAACTGTTTTTT
TRBJ1-1 15 NA NA TRBV28 CASSLSTSMNTEAFF TGTGCCAGCAGCCTATCGACCAGTATGAACACTGAAGCTTTCTTT
TRBJ2-2 14 NA NA TRBV30 CAWKRGANTGELFF TGTGCCTGGAAAAGGGGGGCAAACACCGGGGAGCTGTTTTTT
TRBJ2-3 15 NA TRBD2 TRBV11-3 CASSTPGGGEDTQYF TGTGCCAGCAGCACCCCCGGCGGGGGGGAAGATACGCAGTATTTT
TRBJ1-4 14 NA NA TRBV5-1 CASSLGQGNEKLFF TGCGCCAGCAGCTTGGGGCAGGGAAATGAAAAACTGTTTTTT
TRBJ2-1 13 once NA TRBV29-1 CSVEELAYNEQFF TGCAGCGTTGAAGAACTAGCTTACAATGAGCAGTTCTTC
TRBJ1-5 14 NA NA TRBV4-1 CASSQNKALGAQHF TGCGCCAGCAGCCAAAACAAAGCCCTTGGGGCCCAGCATTTT
TRBJ1-1 14 NA NA TRBV3-1/TRBV3-2 CASSQGFRGTEAFF TGTGCCAGCAGCCAAGGTTTCAGAGGGACTGAAGCTTTCTTT
TRBJ2-1 14 many TRBD2 TRBV9 CASSDGTSGGQQFF TGTGCCAGCAGCGATGGGACTAGCGGGGGGCAGCAGTTCTTC